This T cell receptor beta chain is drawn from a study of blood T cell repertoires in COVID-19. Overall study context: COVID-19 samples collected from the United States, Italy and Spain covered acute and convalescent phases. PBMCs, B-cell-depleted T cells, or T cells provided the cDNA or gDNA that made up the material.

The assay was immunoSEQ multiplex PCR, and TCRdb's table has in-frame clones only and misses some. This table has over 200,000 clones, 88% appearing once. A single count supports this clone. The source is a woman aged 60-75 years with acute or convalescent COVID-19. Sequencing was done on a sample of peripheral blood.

CDR3 bases: TGTGCCAGCAGTTCTAGACAGGGATTAAACTATGGCTACACCTTC. Its protein product is CASSSRQGLNYGYTF. The V call is TRBV28, the J call TRBJ1-2, with 7 bases matching TRBD1. V gave up 4 bases and J gave up 2 bases; unmatched junction bases: 7. Germline V gives CDR1 MDHEN, CDR2 SYDVKM. The CDR3 runs to 15 residues.